The sequence of this TCR beta chain was determined in a study of T cells after posttransplantation cyclophosphamide. Study-wide results and caveats: TRB overlap between skin or GI tissue T cells and blood was limited.

There are many counts of this clone. The antigen is not known. Peripheral blood was collected from the related graft donor on the marrow donation day. Only in-frame clones appear in the TCRdb table, and some are missing; sequencing was by immunoSEQ multiplex PCR. This sample has tens of thousands of clones, each found more than once. Material for sequencing was PBMCs. The sequence was collected from a woman aged 45-60 years in good health and a related stem cell transplant donor.

The CDR3 loop reads CASSQDRGESYNEQFF. The DNA for the CDR3 is TGCGCCAGCAGCCAAGATCGGGGGGAATCCTACAATGAGCAGTTCTTC. The chain has TRBV4-3 and TRBJ2-1; 7 bases map to TRBD2. CDR1 is LGHNA, CDR2 YSLEER, per germline. The CDR3 has 16 residues. The V and J ends lost 0 bases and 1 base, in that order; junction bases with no gene match: 3.